Shown below are 29 T cell receptor beta chains from a single sample sequenced in a study of CD8 T cell repertoires and HIV-1 epitope variants. These receptors have no known antigen. Sequenced by immunoSEQ multiplex PCR; TCRdb stores in-frame clones only, minus some. The sample records approximately 4,900 clones, 64% being singletons. Material for sequencing was cultured CD8+ T cells derived from PBMCs. These receptor sequences come from a male donor with HIV.

J is TRBJ1-4 and V is TRBV28; D is unresolved. Germline CDR1 reads MDHEN; CDR2 reads SYDVKM. This CDR3 spans 13 amino acids. Trimming removed 6 bases from V and 3 bases from J, with 8 bases in between. The CDR3 sequence: CASSLGPNEKLFF. The CDR3 DNA is TGTGCCAGCAGCCTGGGCCCTAATGAAAAACTGTTTTTT.

The CDR3 DNA is TGTGCCAGCACTTCAGCGGGGGACATTCCCTACAATGAGCAGTTCTTC. As protein: CASTSAGDIPYNEQFF. The chain joins TRBV7-2 to TRBJ2-1; 8 bases map to TRBD2. V trimming: 7 bases; J trimming: 2 bases; junction bases outside the gene matches: 10. Germline CDR1 and CDR2: SGHTA and FQGNSA. The CDR3 has 16 residues.

Concerning this clone itself: Compared with germline, one end of the junction differs, possibly owing to a read error. The chain employs TRBV7-9 and TRBJ2-2, with 10 bases matching TRBD2. Germline V gene sequence: CDR1 SEHNR, CDR2 FQNEAQ (reference sequence). The length of the CDR3 is 15 residues. CDR3 in DNA: TGTGCCAGCAGCCTAGCGGGAGCGGCCACCGGGGAGCTGTTTTTT. Its protein is CASSLAGAATGELFF.

The V and J genes are TRBV11-1 and TRBJ2-5, with 8 bases lining up with TRBD2. Trimming at V came to 5 bases and at J to 2 bases, leaving 7 bases not matched to a gene. Germline CDR1 reads SGHAT; CDR2 reads FQDESV (reference sequence). The CDR3 consists of 15 residues. CDR3 DNA sequence: TGTGCCAGCAGCCCCGCCCCTAGCGGGCAAGAGACCCAGTACTTC. Translating it yields CASSPAPSGQETQYF. Combining the CDR3 with reference TRBV11-1 and TRBJ2-5 gives the whole variable domain EAEVAQSPRYKITEKSQAVAFWCDPISGHATLYWYRQILGQGPELLVQFQDESVVDDSQLPKDRFSAERLKGVDSTLKIQPAELGDSAMYLCASSPAPSGQETQYFGPGTRLLVL.

The genes are TRBV2 and TRBJ2-1; a possible D gene is TRBD1 (6 bases). The CDR3 extends over 15 amino acids. The V end was cut by 0 bases, the J end by 7 bases, with 13 bases between. Germline CDR1 SNHLY, CDR2 FYNNEI. Here the CDR3 DNA reads TGTGCCAGCAGTGAAGCGCGAGAGGGGGAAAATGAGCAGTTCTTC. The encoded protein is CASSEAREGENEQFF.

The chain combines TRBV5-6 with TRBJ1-6; D gene unclear. Germline-derived CDR1 and CDR2 are SGHDT and YYEEEE. The V end lost 0 bases, the J end lost 8 bases, and 9 bases lay between the germline ends. The CDR3 is 14 residues long. The CDR3 is CASSLEGVYSPLHF. The DNA for the CDR3 is TGTGCCAGCAGCTTGGAAGGAGTATATTCACCCCTCCACTTT. Variable domain in full (rest from reference TRBV5-6 and TRBJ1-6): DAGVTQSPTHLIKTRGQQVTLRCSPKSGHDTVSWYQQALGQGPQFIFQYYEEEERQRGNFPDRFSGHQFPNYSSELNVNALLLGDSALYLCASSLEGVYSPLHFGNGTRLTVT.

This chain uses TRBV6-1 with TRBJ2-3; 7 nucleotides align to TRBD2. Germline CDR1 and CDR2: MNHNS and SASEGT. V trimming: 3 bases; J trimming: 3 bases; junction bases outside the gene matches: 6. The CDR3 contains 15 residues. The CDR3 is CASSDRWEGTDTQYF. CDR3 nucleotide sequence: TGTGCCAGCAGTGATAGGTGGGAGGGAACAGATACGCAGTATTTT.

V is TRBV6-1 and J is TRBJ2-3; 13 nucleotides line up with TRBD2. Germline V gene data show CDR1 as MNHNS and CDR2 as SASEGT. CDR3 length: 17 amino acids. V shed 4 bases, J shed 0 bases, and the junction held 4 bases outside the gene matches. CDR3 in amino acids: CASSVTSGRLSTDTQYF. As DNA, the CDR3 is TGTGCCAGCAGTGTGACTAGCGGGAGGCTTAGCACAGATACGCAGTATTTT.

This chain links TRBV7-9 with TRBJ2-1, with TRBD2 matching 7 bases. Germline-derived CDR1 and CDR2 are SEHNR and FQNEAQ (reference sequence). This CDR3 is 16 amino acids long. The V and J ends lost 1 base and 7 bases, in that order; junction bases with no gene match: 10. As DNA, the CDR3 is TGTGCCAGCAGCTTAGAGCTGGGGGACTATCGTAATGAGCAGTTCTTC. It specifies CASSLELGDYRNEQFF. Full variable domain (remainder filled in from reference TRBV7-9 and TRBJ2-1): DTGVSQNPRHKITKRGQNVTFRCDPISEHNRLYWYRQTLGQGPEFLTYFQNEAQLEKSRLLSDRFSAERPKGSFSTLEIQRTEQGDSAMYLCASSLELGDYRNEQFFGPGTRLTVL.

This clone was detected a few times. The V and J genes are TRBV5-6 and TRBJ2-2; perhaps TRBD1 as D (6 bases). The V end lost 3 bases, the J end lost 6 bases, and 18 bases lay between the germline ends. The germline gives CDR1 SGHDT, CDR2 YYEEEE. This CDR3 has 16 residues. CDR3 in amino acids: CASSSGQGIFPGELFF. CDR3 in DNA: TGTGCCAGCAGCTCTGGGCAGGGGATCTTTCCCGGGGAGCTGTTTTTT.

The chain uses TRBV2 and TRBJ2-3; D is perhaps TRBD1 or TRBD2 (5 bases each). The CDR3 totals 15 residues. Germline CDR1 is SNHLY and CDR2 is FYNNEI. Between the trimmed V and J ends, which lost 4 bases and 1 base, there was a span of 12 bases. CDR3 region: CASSAGQGGTDTQYF. CDR3 nucleotides: TGTGCCAGCAGTGCCGGCCAGGGAGGCACAGATACGCAGTATTTT. The variable domain in full, completed from reference TRBV2 and TRBJ2-3, reads EPEVTQTPSHQVTQMGQEVILRCVPISNHLYFYWYRQILGQKVEFLVSFYNNEISEKSEIFDDQFSVERPDGSNFTLKIRSTKLEDSAMYFCASSAGQGGTDTQYFGPGTRLTVL.

Remarks on this clone: This likely came from a read error, as a far larger clone is one base away. The gene calls are TRBV1 and TRBJ1-2. TRBV1 is labeled a pseudogene. CDR3 length: 16 residues. CDR3 amino acids: CTSSQDPPDLDYGYTF. DNA of the CDR3: TGCACCAGCAGCCAAGATCCCCCAGACTTGGACTATGGCTACACCTTC.

Only one count was recorded for this clone. V gene TRBV6-5 combines with J gene TRBJ2-7; TRBD1 matches 7 bases. The CDR3 is 13 amino acids. Germline CDR1 and CDR2: MNHEY and SVGAGI. The ends lost 2 bases at V and 5 bases at J; junction bases unmatched: 3. The CDR3 sequence: CASSYQGVNEQYF. The CDR3 nucleotides read TGTGCCAGCAGTTACCAGGGGGTGAACGAGCAGTACTTC.

The chain carries TRBV18 and TRBJ1-5; D is unresolved. This CDR3 contains 15 residues. V lost 4 bases to trimming and J lost 2 bases, with 12 bases between them. Germline-derived CDR1 and CDR2 are KGHSH and LQKENI. The CDR3 spells CASSQAWGGNQPQHF. The DNA for the CDR3 is TGTGCCAGCTCACAGGCGTGGGGAGGCAATCAGCCCCAGCATTTT.

This clone appeared once. The gene calls are TRBV14 and TRBJ2-3; no definite D call. CDR1 SGHDN and CDR2 FVKESK come from the germline V gene. V was shortened by 3 bases and J by 10 bases, with 8 bases between the two germline ends. The CDR3 consists of 11 residues. CDR3 region: CASSQGESQYF. The CDR3 DNA follows: TGTGCCAGCAGCCAGGGCGAGTCGCAGTATTTT.

Only one count was recorded for this clone. The chain has TRBV2 and TRBJ2-1, with 11 bases aligning to TRBD2. Germline V gene sequence: CDR1 SNHLY, CDR2 FYNNEI. The CDR3 is made up of 15 amino acids. Trimming removed 6 bases from V and 6 bases from J; junction bases left unmatched: 7. Written as DNA, the CDR3 is TGTGCCAGCAGGGAGACTAGCGGGGTGCCCAATGAGCAGTTCTTC. Protein: CASRETSGVPNEQFF.

The genes are TRBV4-3 and TRBJ2-5, with 9 bases aligning to TRBD1. Near its end, the DNA agrees better with TRBJ2-7, so the J call may be wrong. The V gene's germline CDR1 is LGHNA and CDR2 YSLEER. The CDR3 spans 16 residues. CDR3 loop: CASSHSWTGEAYEQYF. The CDR3 coding sequence is TGCGCCAGCAGCCATTCTTGGACAGGGGAGGCTTACGAGCAGTACTTC.

As concerns this clone: One junction end disagrees with the germline gene, perhaps due to a read error. This chain uses TRBV4-2 with TRBJ1-2, with unresolved D. Germline lookup yields CDR1 LGHNA and CDR2 YNFKEQ. This CDR3 has 17 amino acids. Here the CDR3 DNA reads TGTGCCAGCAGCCACCAGTCGTTCGGCAGCGGATTGTATGGCCACACCTTC. Translation gives CASSHQSFGSGLYGHTF.

The V and J genes are TRBV6-5 and TRBJ2-1, with a possible D match to TRBD2 (6 bases). V was shortened by 4 bases and J by 8 bases, with 12 bases between the two germline ends. The CDR3 is 13 residues long. Germline V lookup: CDR1 MNHEY, CDR2 SVGAGI. This CDR3 is CASSSRDSDEQFF. The CDR3 coding sequence is TGTGCCAGCAGTTCCCGGGACTCGGATGAGCAGTTCTTC.

This chain connects TRBV14 to TRBJ2-7; D unclear. The germline V gene encodes CDR1 SGHDN and CDR2 FVKESK. V was trimmed by 1 base and J by 3 bases, leaving 7 bases between them. The CDR3 extends over 13 amino acids. This CDR3 is CASSQVVSYEQYF. DNA for the CDR3: TGTGCCAGCAGCCAAGTGGTCAGCTACGAGCAGTACTTC.

The genes are TRBV2 and TRBJ2-7; TRBD2 aligns across 11 bases. The ends lost 8 bases at V and 1 base at J; junction bases unmatched: 7. The CDR3 length is 15 residues. Germline lookup yields CDR1 SNHLY and CDR2 FYNNEI. The CDR3 spells CASWGLAGGSYEQYF. The CDR3 coding sequence is TGTGCCAGCTGGGGTCTAGCGGGAGGTTCCTACGAGCAGTACTTC.

The chain combines TRBV6-5 with TRBJ1-2; 7 nucleotides match TRBD1. V shed 5 bases and J 0 bases; nucleotides not matched to a gene: 3. CDR3 length: 14 residues. Germline CDR1 reads MNHEY; CDR2 reads SVGAGI. CDR3 sequence reads: CASSGQAANYGYTF. Written as DNA, the CDR3 is TGTGCCAGCAGTGGACAGGCAGCTAACTATGGCTACACCTTC.

The CDR3 here is CAIRGYSGNTIYF. CDR3 sequence (DNA): TGTGCCATCAGAGGATACTCTGGAAACACCATATATTTT. The chain has TRBV10-3 and TRBJ1-3; D remains unclear. The length of the CDR3 is 13 residues. Germline V lookup: CDR1 ENHRY, CDR2 SYGVKD. The V end lost 6 bases, the J end lost 0 bases, and 6 bases lay between the germline ends.

CDR3 sequence: CASSYGENTEAFF. CDR3 coding DNA: TGTGCCAGCAGTTACGGGGAGAACACTGAAGCTTTCTTT. The V call is TRBV6-6, the J call TRBJ1-1, with unresolved D. The CDR3 loop spans 13 amino acids. Germline loops: CDR1 MNHNY, CDR2 SVGAGI (reference sequence). V was shortened by 2 bases and J by 1 base, with 5 bases between the two germline ends.

The chain carries TRBV7-6 and TRBJ1-5; D unresolved. Germline CDR1 reads SGHVS; CDR2 reads FNYEAQ. This CDR3 is built from 15 residues. V was clipped by 1 base and J by 0 bases, with 7 bases between them. The CDR3, as DNA: TGTGCCAGCAGCTTAGAGGCGGGTAGCAATCAGCCCCAGCATTTT. As protein: CASSLEAGSNQPQHF.

This chain connects TRBV4-2 to TRBJ2-1, with D possibly being TRBD2 (5 bases). The V and J ends lost 5 bases and 9 bases respectively, with 20 bases between them. The germline gives CDR1 LGHNA, CDR2 YNFKEQ. The CDR3 sequence is 15 residues long. The CDR3 region has the DNA TGTGCCAGCAGCGAAGGTTCTAGCTGGTCCGGTGAGCAGTTCTTC. It is translated as CASSEGSSWSGEQFF.

This clone appeared once. This chain links TRBV5-4 with TRBJ1-6; 8 bases are a match to TRBD1. CDR1 is SGHNT and CDR2 is YYREEE in the germline V gene (reference sequence). J was trimmed by 13 bases and V by 1 base; bases with no gene match: 10. The CDR3 spans 15 residues. This CDR3 is CASSLIDRGVGPLHF. The CDR3 coding sequence is TGTGCCAGCAGCTTGATTGACAGGGGAGTGGGTCCCCTCCACTTT.

In this sample, this clone turned up a few times. This sequence joins TRBV4-3 and TRBJ1-1; D is ambiguous. Germline V gene lookup returns CDR1 LGHNA and CDR2 YSLEER. The CDR3 has 14 amino acids. V lost 0 bases, J lost 0 bases, and 5 bases lay in between. The CDR3 nucleotides read TGCGCCAGCAGCCAAGAACCCATGAACACTGAAGCTTTCTTT. Translation gives CASSQEPMNTEAFF.

This sequence joins TRBV4-2 and TRBJ2-7, with unresolved D. The CDR3 is 14 residues long. Trimming cost V 0 bases and J 3 bases, with 9 bases left between them. CDR1 and CDR2 from the germline V gene are LGHNA and YNFKEQ. The CDR3 is CASSQDLGSYEQYF. DNA of the CDR3: TGTGCCAGCAGCCAAGATCTTGGAAGCTACGAGCAGTACTTC.